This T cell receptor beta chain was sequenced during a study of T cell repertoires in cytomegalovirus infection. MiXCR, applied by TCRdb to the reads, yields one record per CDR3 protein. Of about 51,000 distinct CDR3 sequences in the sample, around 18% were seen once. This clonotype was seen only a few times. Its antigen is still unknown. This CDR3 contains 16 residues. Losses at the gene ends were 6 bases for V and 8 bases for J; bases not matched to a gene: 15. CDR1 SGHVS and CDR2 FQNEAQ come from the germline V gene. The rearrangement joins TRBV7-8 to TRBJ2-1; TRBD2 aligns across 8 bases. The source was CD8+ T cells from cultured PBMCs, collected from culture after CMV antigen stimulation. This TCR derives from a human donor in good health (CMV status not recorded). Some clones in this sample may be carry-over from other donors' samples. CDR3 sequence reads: CASSSLSRGARDEQFF. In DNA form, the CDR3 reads TGTGCCAGCAGTTCCCTTTCGCGGGGGGCCAGGGATGAGCAGTTCTTC.